The source of this TCR beta chain is a study of shared clonotypes between healthy human individuals. Study-wide findings and caveats: Several donors showed sharing of about 4.7% of naive CD4 clonotypes.

This CDR3 contains 16 residues. The V and J ends lost 10 bases and 0 bases respectively, with 19 bases between them. Germline lookup yields CDR1 LNHDA and CDR2 SQIVND (reference sequence). A word on this clone: Its antigen is currently unknown.

Naive CD45RA+ and memory CD45RA-negative subsets were split from CD4+ cells. Some 27,000 T cell genomes, or roughly 180 ng DNA, went into the sorted-subset replicate PCRs. Generated by immunoSEQ multiplex PCR, the TCRdb table keeps only in-frame clones and is missing some. The sample has millions of clones, approximately 94% seen once. Material: naive CD4+ T cells sorted from blood. Subset meaning: CD45RA+ positively selected. This receptor was identified in a man between 18 and 29 years old in good health. This sequence joins TRBV19 and TRBJ1-5; possible D gene TRBD1, 6 bases. CDR3 bases: TGTGCCACTCCGACAGGAGGAAGGTATAGCAATCAGCCCCAGCATTTT. It specifies CATPTGGRYSNQPQHF.